These T cell receptor beta chains were read from a single sample in a study of shared clonotypes between healthy human individuals. Sequencing was performed with immunoSEQ multiplex PCR; in TCRdb, only in-frame clones are kept and a portion is missing. The sample holds roughly 700,000 clones, around 67% seen once. Sequenced material: memory CD4+ T cells sorted from blood. The receptors were gathered from a woman aged 30 to 39 in good health. CDR3s include the opening cysteine and the closing phenylalanine or tryptophan. The order of the fields is CDR3 DNA, CDR3 protein, D gene, V gene, J gene, clone size. The D gene is left open where the match is weak. The size entry is marked missing in some rows and otherwise reads once, few, many or a size class.

CDR3 DNA: TGTGCCAGCAGCTTAGGCCCAGCCTCCTACAATGAGCAGTTCTTC
CDR3 protein: CASSLGPASYNEQFF
D gene: NA
V gene: TRBV7-8
J gene: TRBJ2-1
clone size: NA

CDR3 DNA: TGCGCCAGCAGCTTGGTAAAGGATACGCAGTATTTT
CDR3 protein: CASSLVKDTQYF
D gene: NA
V gene: TRBV5-1
J gene: TRBJ2-3
clone size: NA

CDR3 DNA: TGTGCCAGTAGTACAGGACGGACAAGATCCACAGATACGCAGTATTTT
CDR3 protein: CASSTGRTRSTDTQYF
D gene: NA
V gene: TRBV19
J gene: TRBJ2-3
clone size: NA

CDR3 DNA: TGTGCCAGCAGCCCCACAGCGGGAACCTACAATGAGCAGTTCTTC
CDR3 protein: CASSPTAGTYNEQFF
D gene: TRBD2
V gene: TRBV9
J gene: TRBJ2-1
clone size: once

CDR3 DNA: TGTGCCAGCACGACTAGCGGGGGCTCCTACAATGAGCAGTTCTTC
CDR3 protein: CASTTSGGSYNEQFF
D gene: TRBD2
V gene: TRBV28
J gene: TRBJ2-1
clone size: NA

CDR3 DNA: TGTGCCAGCAGCCAAGTTCACCCGGGGACCATCTCAGATACGCAGTATTTT
CDR3 protein: CASSQVHPGTISDTQYF
D gene: NA
V gene: TRBV14
J gene: TRBJ2-3
clone size: NA

CDR3 DNA: TGTGCCAGTAGTACCACTCCCGGGTGGAACACCGGGGAGCTGTTTTTT
CDR3 protein: CASSTTPGWNTGELFF
D gene: NA
V gene: TRBV19
J gene: TRBJ2-2
clone size: few

CDR3 DNA: TGCGCCAGCAGCCCAGCTGGGGGACTAGCGGGATTCTTTCAAGAGACCCAGTACTTC
CDR3 protein: CASSPAGGLAGFFQETQYF
D gene: TRBD2
V gene: TRBV5-1
J gene: TRBJ2-5
clone size: NA

CDR3 DNA: TGCGCCAGCAGAGGGGGGGGCCCCAGCACAGATACGCAGTATTTT
CDR3 protein: CASRGGGPSTDTQYF
D gene: NA
V gene: TRBV5-1
J gene: TRBJ2-3
clone size: NA

CDR3 DNA: TGTGCCAGCAGCTCGGACGCGTTGAGCTCCTACAATGAGCAGTTCTTC
CDR3 protein: CASSSDALSSYNEQFF
D gene: NA
V gene: TRBV7-2
J gene: TRBJ2-1
clone size: once

CDR3 DNA: TGTGCCAGCAGCAAAGTCCTAGCGGGAGTCAGGGAGACCCAGTACTTC
CDR3 protein: CASSKVLAGVRETQYF
D gene: NA
V gene: TRBV21-1
J gene: TRBJ2-5
clone size: many

CDR3 DNA: TGTGCCAGCAGCTTGCAGGGCTTCTCTGGAAACACCATATATTTT
CDR3 protein: CASSLQGFSGNTIYF
D gene: NA
V gene: TRBV11-2
J gene: TRBJ1-3
clone size: NA

CDR3 DNA: TGTGCCAGCTGGAACCGGGACAGGGCCCTTTGGGGCAATCAGCCCCAGCATTTT
CDR3 protein: CASWNRDRALWGNQPQHF
D gene: TRBD1
V gene: TRBV19
J gene: TRBJ1-5
clone size: few

CDR3 DNA: TGTGCCAGTAGTATAGGCGGAGAAGATACGCAGTATTTT
CDR3 protein: CASSIGGEDTQYF
D gene: NA
V gene: TRBV19
J gene: TRBJ2-3
clone size: NA

CDR3 DNA: TGTGCCAGTAGTATTAGCGGGAGTGCGAATGAGCAGTTCTTC
CDR3 protein: CASSISGSANEQFF
D gene: TRBD2
V gene: TRBV19
J gene: TRBJ2-1
clone size: NA

CDR3 DNA: TGTGCCAGCACGGGGGGGGCAGGGATCAAGCCCCAGCATTTT
CDR3 protein: CASTGGAGIKPQHF
D gene: NA
V gene: TRBV6-1
J gene: TRBJ1-5
clone size: NA

CDR3 DNA: TGCGCCAGCAGCAGACGGTGGACTAGCGGGAACCAATACGAGCAGTACTTC
CDR3 protein: CASSRRWTSGNQYEQYF
D gene: TRBD2
V gene: TRBV5-1
J gene: TRBJ2-7
clone size: NA

CDR3 DNA: TGTGCCAGTAGTATACACCGGGACCGGGGATACGAGCAGTACTTC
CDR3 protein: CASSIHRDRGYEQYF
D gene: NA
V gene: TRBV19
J gene: TRBJ2-7
clone size: NA

CDR3 DNA: TGTGCCACAGGGTCGGGGCACGGAAACTATGGCTACACCTTC
CDR3 protein: CATGSGHGNYGYTF
D gene: NA
V gene: TRBV27
J gene: TRBJ1-2
clone size: many

CDR3 DNA: TGTGCCAGCAGCTTAAAGACTAGCGGTCCGGATACGCAGTATTTT
CDR3 protein: CASSLKTSGPDTQYF
D gene: TRBD2
V gene: TRBV5-4
J gene: TRBJ2-3
clone size: NA

CDR3 DNA: TGCAGCGTTGTAGGACAGGGGGCCTACGAGCAGTACTTC
CDR3 protein: CSVVGQGAYEQYF
D gene: TRBD1
V gene: TRBV29-1
J gene: TRBJ2-7
clone size: NA

CDR3 DNA: TGCGCCAGCAGCCTCGGGGGGGAACCATATCAGCCCCAGCATTTT
CDR3 protein: CASSLGGEPYQPQHF
D gene: NA
V gene: TRBV5-1
J gene: TRBJ1-5
clone size: NA

CDR3 DNA: TGCGCCAGCTATCAGGGGACTAGCGAAACTTACGAGCAGTACTTC
CDR3 protein: CASYQGTSETYEQYF
D gene: TRBD2
V gene: TRBV5-1
J gene: TRBJ2-7
clone size: NA

CDR3 DNA: TGTGCCAGTAGGTCGGGGCCCCGATCTGGGGCCAACGTCCTGACTTTC
CDR3 protein: CASRSGPRSGANVLTF
D gene: NA
V gene: TRBV19
J gene: TRBJ2-6
clone size: NA

CDR3 DNA: TGTGCCAGCAGCCTCCGCCCCGGGACAGGGGACGAAAAACTGTTTTTT
CDR3 protein: CASSLRPGTGDEKLFF
D gene: TRBD1
V gene: TRBV7-6
J gene: TRBJ1-4
clone size: many

CDR3 DNA: TGTGCCAGCAGTGAACTAGGGACAGTCTCGGGCACTGAAGCTTTCTTT
CDR3 protein: CASSELGTVSGTEAFF
D gene: TRBD1
V gene: TRBV25-1
J gene: TRBJ1-1
clone size: NA

CDR3 DNA: TGTGCCAGCAGTTTTCTTTGGGACAGGGCCCTACGCTCTGGAAACACCATATATTTT
CDR3 protein: CASSFLWDRALRSGNTIYF
D gene: TRBD1
V gene: TRBV28
J gene: TRBJ1-3
clone size: many

CDR3 DNA: TGTGCCAGCAGCCAAGGTCTTGATGAGCAGTTCTTC
CDR3 protein: CASSQGLDEQFF
D gene: NA
V gene: TRBV14
J gene: TRBJ2-1
clone size: few

CDR3 DNA: TGTGCCAGCAGCCCCGGGTCAGGGGCCACCGGGGAGCTGTTTTTT
CDR3 protein: CASSPGSGATGELFF
D gene: NA
V gene: TRBV5-6
J gene: TRBJ2-2
clone size: NA

CDR3 DNA: TGTGCCAGCAGCGAGAGGGCGGGTGGGTCCTACGAGCAGTACTTC
CDR3 protein: CASSERAGGSYEQYF
D gene: NA
V gene: TRBV6-1
J gene: TRBJ2-7
clone size: NA

CDR3 DNA: TGTGCCAGCAGCTTGCCCCCTGCCGGGCCTCGCTCTGGAAACACCATATATTTT
CDR3 protein: CASSLPPAGPRSGNTIYF
D gene: NA
V gene: TRBV11-2
J gene: TRBJ1-3
clone size: NA

CDR3 DNA: TGTGCCAGCAGTGAGGGGTGGTATGGCTACACCTTC
CDR3 protein: CASSEGWYGYTF
D gene: NA
V gene: TRBV6-1
J gene: TRBJ1-2
clone size: once

CDR3 DNA: TGCGCCAGCAGCTTGGAGGCGGGACTAGCGGGATTCGAGCAGTTCTTC
CDR3 protein: CASSLEAGLAGFEQFF
D gene: TRBD2
V gene: TRBV5-1
J gene: TRBJ2-1
clone size: NA

CDR3 DNA: TGCAGCGTTGTCAAGGGGACAGGGATTACAGATACGCAGTATTTT
CDR3 protein: CSVVKGTGITDTQYF
D gene: TRBD1
V gene: TRBV29-1
J gene: TRBJ2-3
clone size: NA

CDR3 DNA: TGTGCCAGCAGTCGCGACATGTACTTCGGGACTAGCGGGACCACCGGGGAGCTGTTTTTT
CDR3 protein: CASSRDMYFGTSGTTGELFF
D gene: TRBD2
V gene: TRBV28
J gene: TRBJ2-2
clone size: NA

CDR3 DNA: TGTGCCAGCAACGGTGACGGGGATTTTGGCAATCAGCCCCAGCATTTT
CDR3 protein: CASNGDGDFGNQPQHF
D gene: NA
V gene: TRBV2
J gene: TRBJ1-5
clone size: NA

CDR3 DNA: TGTGCCAGCAGCTTAAGGGGGACAGGAGGAAACGAGCAGTACTTC
CDR3 protein: CASSLRGTGGNEQYF
D gene: TRBD1
V gene: TRBV7-3
J gene: TRBJ2-7
clone size: few

CDR3 DNA: TGCGCCAGCAGCTTGAATAGCCGGGAGGGGGACGAGCAGTACTTC
CDR3 protein: CASSLNSREGDEQYF
D gene: TRBD2
V gene: TRBV5-1
J gene: TRBJ2-7
clone size: once

CDR3 DNA: TGTGCCAGCAGGACACTCGGGAGCACCGGGGAGCTGTTTTTT
CDR3 protein: CASRTLGSTGELFF
D gene: NA
V gene: TRBV27
J gene: TRBJ2-2
clone size: few

CDR3 DNA: TGTGCCAGCAGCTTAGCAGACAGGGTAAATGGATACTACAATGAGCAGTTCTTC
CDR3 protein: CASSLADRVNGYYNEQFF
D gene: TRBD1
V gene: TRBV11-2
J gene: TRBJ2-1
clone size: NA